This TCR beta chain was sequenced for a study of CD8 T cells in ankylosing spondylitis. General study findings and limits: Fewer than 10 highly homologous variants formed a TCR beta motif that appeared characteristic of ankylosing spondylitis blood. In ankylosing spondylitis patients, matched synovial fluid reportedly showed significant enrichment of disease-linked clones.

MiXCR, applied by TCRdb to the 5' RACE reads, yields one record per CDR3 protein. This sample has a few hundred thousand distinct CDR3 sequences; under 25% occur once, and the top ten carry around 17%. Germline V gene lookup returns CDR1 MNHEY and CDR2 SVGEGT. This CDR3 comprises 13 residues. The germline V and J ends were trimmed by 8 bases and 3 bases, with 11 bases remaining between them. On this clonotype itself: As yet, its antigen is unknown.

The origin of this receptor is a male donor with ankylosing spondylitis. The chain uses TRBV6-2 or TRBV6-3 and TRBJ2-1; D gene uncertain. Source material: blood, either unsorted or a sorted T cell fraction (not recorded which). The CDR3 reads CASRLEDYNEQFF. The CDR3 coding sequence is TGTGCCAGCCGACTTGAGGACTACAATGAGCAGTTCTTC.